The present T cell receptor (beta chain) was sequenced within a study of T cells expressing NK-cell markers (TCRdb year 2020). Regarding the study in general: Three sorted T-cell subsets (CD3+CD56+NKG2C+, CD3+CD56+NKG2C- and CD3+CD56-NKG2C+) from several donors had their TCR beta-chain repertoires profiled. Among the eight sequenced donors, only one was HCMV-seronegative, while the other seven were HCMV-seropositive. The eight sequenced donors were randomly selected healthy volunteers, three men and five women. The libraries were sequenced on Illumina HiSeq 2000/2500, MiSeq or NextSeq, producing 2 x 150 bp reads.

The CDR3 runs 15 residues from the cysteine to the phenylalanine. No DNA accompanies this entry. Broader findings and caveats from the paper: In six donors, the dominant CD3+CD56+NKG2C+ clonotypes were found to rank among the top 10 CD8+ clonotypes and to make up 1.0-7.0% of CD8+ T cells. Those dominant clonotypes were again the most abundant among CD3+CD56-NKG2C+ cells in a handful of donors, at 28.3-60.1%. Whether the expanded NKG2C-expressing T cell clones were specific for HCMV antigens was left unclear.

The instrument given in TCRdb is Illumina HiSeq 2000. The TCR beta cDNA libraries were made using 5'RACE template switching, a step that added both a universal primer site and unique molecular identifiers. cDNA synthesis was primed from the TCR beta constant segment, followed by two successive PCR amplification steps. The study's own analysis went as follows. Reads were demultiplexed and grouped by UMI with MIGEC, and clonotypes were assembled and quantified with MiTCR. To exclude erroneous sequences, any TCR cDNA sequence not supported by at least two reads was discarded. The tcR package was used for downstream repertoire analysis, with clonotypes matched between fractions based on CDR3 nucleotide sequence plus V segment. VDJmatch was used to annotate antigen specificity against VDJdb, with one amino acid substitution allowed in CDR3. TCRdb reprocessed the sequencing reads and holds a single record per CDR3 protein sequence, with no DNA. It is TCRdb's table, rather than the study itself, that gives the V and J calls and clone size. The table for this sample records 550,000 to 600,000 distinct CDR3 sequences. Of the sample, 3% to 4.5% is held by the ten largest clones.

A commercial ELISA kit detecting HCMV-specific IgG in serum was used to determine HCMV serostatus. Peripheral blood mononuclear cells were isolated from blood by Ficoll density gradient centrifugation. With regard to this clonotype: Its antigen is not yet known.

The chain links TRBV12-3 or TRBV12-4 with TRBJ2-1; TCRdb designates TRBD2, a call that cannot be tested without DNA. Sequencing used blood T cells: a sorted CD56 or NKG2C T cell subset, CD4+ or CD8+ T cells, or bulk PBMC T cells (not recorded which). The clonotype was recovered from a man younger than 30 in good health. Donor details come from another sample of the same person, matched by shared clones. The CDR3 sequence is CASSRRQRVSNEQFF.